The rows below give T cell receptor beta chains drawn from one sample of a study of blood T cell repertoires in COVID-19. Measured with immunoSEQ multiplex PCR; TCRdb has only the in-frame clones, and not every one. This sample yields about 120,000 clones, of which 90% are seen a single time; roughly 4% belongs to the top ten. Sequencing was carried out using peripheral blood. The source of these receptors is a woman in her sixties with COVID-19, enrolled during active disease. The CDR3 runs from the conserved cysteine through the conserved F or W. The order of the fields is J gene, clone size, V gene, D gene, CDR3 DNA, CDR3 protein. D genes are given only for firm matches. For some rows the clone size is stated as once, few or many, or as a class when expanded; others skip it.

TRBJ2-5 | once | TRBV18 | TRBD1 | TGTGCCAGCTCACCACCCCGCACAGGGGTCGATCAAGAGACCCAGTACTTC | CASSPPRTGVDQETQYF
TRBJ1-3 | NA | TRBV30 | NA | TGTGCCTGGAGTGTCAGGGGCTCTGGAAACACCATATATTTT | CAWSVRGSGNTIYF
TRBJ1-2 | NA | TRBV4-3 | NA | TGCGCCAGCAGCCAAGGGCGGAGCCCAAACTATGGCTACACCTTC | CASSQGRSPNYGYTF
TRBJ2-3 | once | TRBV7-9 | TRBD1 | TGTGCCAGCAGCCGACAGGGGCGCACAGATACGCAGTATTTT | CASSRQGRTDTQYF
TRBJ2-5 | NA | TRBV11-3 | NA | TGTGCCAGCAGCCGCGACGGCAGGGTGGAGGAGACCCAGTACTTC | CASSRDGRVEETQYF
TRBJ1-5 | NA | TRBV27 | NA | TGTGCCAGCAGTTCTCTCAGGCTCAATCAGCCCCAGCATTTT | CASSSLRLNQPQHF
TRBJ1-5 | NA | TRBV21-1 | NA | TGTGCCAGCAGCAACAGGGGTCAGCCCCAGCATTTT | CASSNRGQPQHF
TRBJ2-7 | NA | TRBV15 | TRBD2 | TGTGCCACCAGCAGAGACCCGGGAGGGGTCGAGCAGTACTTC | CATSRDPGGVEQYF
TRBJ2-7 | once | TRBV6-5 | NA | TGTGCCAGCAGTCCCGGGACATTCTCCTACGAGCAGTACTTC | CASSPGTFSYEQYF
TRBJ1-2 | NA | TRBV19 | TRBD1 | TGTGCCAGTAGCGAGACAGGGGGCGCGGGTGGCTACACCTTC | CASSETGGAGGYTF
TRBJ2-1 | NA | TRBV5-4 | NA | TGTGCCAGCAGCTTGGGGCACAACAATGAGCAGTTCTTC | CASSLGHNNEQFF
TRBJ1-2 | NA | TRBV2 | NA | TGTGCCAGCAGGGAGGGAGTGGGGGTCGGCTACACCTTC | CASREGVGVGYTF
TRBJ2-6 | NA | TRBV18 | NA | TGTGCCAGCTCACAAGGGGCCCGCAGGGCCAACGTCCTGACTTTC | CASSQGARRANVLTF
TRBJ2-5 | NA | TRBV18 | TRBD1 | TGTGCCAGCTCACGGGACAGGGGACAAGAGACCCAGTACTTC | CASSRDRGQETQYF
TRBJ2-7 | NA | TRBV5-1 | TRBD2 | TGCGCCAGCAGCTGGGGGAGCGGGGTCTCCTACGAGCAGTACTTC | CASSWGSGVSYEQYF
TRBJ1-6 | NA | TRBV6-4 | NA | TGTGCCAGCAGTGACTCGACAAATTCACCCCTCCACTTT | CASSDSTNSPLHF
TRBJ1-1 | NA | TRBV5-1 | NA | TGCGCCAGCAGCCTGACCTCTAGCTACAACACTGAAGCTTTCTTT | CASSLTSSYNTEAFF
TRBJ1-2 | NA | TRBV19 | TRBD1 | TGTGCCAGTAGTATATATGCCCGGACAGGGTTTGACTATGGCTACACCTTC | CASSIYARTGFDYGYTF
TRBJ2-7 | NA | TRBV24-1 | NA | TGTGCCACCAGTGATTTGCAAACCAGGGGGGACTACGAGCAGTACTTC | CATSDLQTRGDYEQYF
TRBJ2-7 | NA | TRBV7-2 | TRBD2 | TGTGCCAGCAGCGAAAAACTAGCGGGGGTTCAGTTCATCGGCGAGCAGTACTTC | CASSEKLAGVQFIGEQYF
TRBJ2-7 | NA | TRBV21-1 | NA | TGTGCCAGCAGCACATCGGGACACAGTTACTACGAGCAGTACTTC | CASSTSGHSYYEQYF
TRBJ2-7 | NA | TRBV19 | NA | TGTGCCAGCGGGACAACTAAGAACGAGCAGTACTTC | CASGTTKNEQYF
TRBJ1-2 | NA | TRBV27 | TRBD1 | TGTGCCAGCAGTTCTCTACAGGGGGCTTGGGGCTACACCTTC | CASSSLQGAWGYTF
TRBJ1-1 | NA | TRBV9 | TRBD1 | TGTGCCAGCAGCGTAGGGATTGGGACAGGCCCAAACACTGAAGCTTTCTTT | CASSVGIGTGPNTEAFF
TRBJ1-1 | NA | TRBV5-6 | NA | TGTGCCAGCAGCTTGGATCCGGCCGGGACTGAAGCTTTCTTT | CASSLDPAGTEAFF
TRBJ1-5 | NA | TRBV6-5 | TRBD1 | TGTGCCAGCAGTCTACAGGGGCGACTCAATCAGCCCCAGCATTTT | CASSLQGRLNQPQHF
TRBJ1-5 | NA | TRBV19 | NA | TGTGCCAGTAGTATAGATCGGAGGGTTAGCAATCAGCCCCAGCATTTT | CASSIDRRVSNQPQHF
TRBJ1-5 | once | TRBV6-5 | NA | TGTGCCAGCAGTTATTCGTATAGAACTTTTCAGCCCCAGCATTTT | CASSYSYRTFQPQHF
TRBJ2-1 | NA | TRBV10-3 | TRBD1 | TGTGCCATCAGTCGGACAGGGATGGTGTACAATGAGCAGTTCTTC | CAISRTGMVYNEQFF
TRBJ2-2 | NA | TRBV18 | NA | TGTGCCAGCTCACCATATGGACAGCAGAACACCGGGGAGCTGTTTTTT | CASSPYGQQNTGELFF
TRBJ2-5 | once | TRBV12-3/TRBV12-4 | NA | TGTGCCAGCAGTTTTGCCAGCCAAGAGACCCAGTACTTC | CASSFASQETQYF
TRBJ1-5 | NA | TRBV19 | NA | TGTGCCAGTAGTATAGATCATAAGGCTAGGAACATATTATCTCAGCCCCAGCATTTT | CASSIDHKARNILSQPQHF
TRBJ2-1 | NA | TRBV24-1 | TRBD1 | TGTGCCACCAGTGAGACAGGGAGCTCCTACAATGAGCAGTTCTTC | CATSETGSSYNEQFF
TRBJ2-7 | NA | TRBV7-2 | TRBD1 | TGTGCCAGCAGCACCCGGGACAGGCCAGGCGAGCAGTACTTC | CASSTRDRPGEQYF
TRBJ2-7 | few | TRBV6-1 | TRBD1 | TGTGCCAGCAGTGAACGTGGGGACAGGATGGAGCAGTACTTC | CASSERGDRMEQYF
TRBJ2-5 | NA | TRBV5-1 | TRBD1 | TGCGCCAGCAGCACGGGGACAGTCACGCAGACCCAGTACTTC | CASSTGTVTQTQYF
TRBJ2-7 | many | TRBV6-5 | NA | TGTGCCAGCAGTTACCTCTCCGCGCCCCACGGGGAGCAGTACTTC | CASSYLSAPHGEQYF
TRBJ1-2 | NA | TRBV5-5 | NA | TGTGCCAGCAGCCCGGAGGTTGGCGGCTACACCTTC | CASSPEVGGYTF
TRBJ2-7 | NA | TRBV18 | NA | TGTGCCAGCTCGGGGGACTCCGACCTCTCCGAGCAGTACTTC | CASSGDSDLSEQYF
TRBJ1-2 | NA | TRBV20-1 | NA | TGCAGTGCTAGTTTGGGCCAGTGGAACTATGGCTACACCTTC | CSASLGQWNYGYTF
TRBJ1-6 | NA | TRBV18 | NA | TGTGCCAGCTCACCATCTGGGAGGGGTAGGAATTCACCCCTCCACTTT | CASSPSGRGRNSPLHF
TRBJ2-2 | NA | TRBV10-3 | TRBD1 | TGTGCCACAGGACAGGGGAACACCGGGGAGCTGTTTTTT | CATGQGNTGELFF
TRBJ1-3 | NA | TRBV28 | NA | TGTGCCAGCAGTTACGTGACGGGGATCTCTGGAAACACCATATATTTT | CASSYVTGISGNTIYF
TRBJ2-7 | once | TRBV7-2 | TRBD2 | TGTGCCAGCAGCATCACTAGCGGGGCTGCCTACGAGCAGTACTTC | CASSITSGAAYEQYF
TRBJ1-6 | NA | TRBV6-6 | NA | TGTGCCAGCAGTCCGACAGGAGGCTATAATTCACCCCTCCACTTT | CASSPTGGYNSPLHF
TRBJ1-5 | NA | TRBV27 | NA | TGTGCCAGCAGATCAGGGGTGGGTCAGCCCCAGCATTTT | CASRSGVGQPQHF
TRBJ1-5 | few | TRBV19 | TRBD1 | TGTGCCACCGCACGACAGGGGAGAGGCGGTCAGCCCCAGCATTTT | CATARQGRGGQPQHF
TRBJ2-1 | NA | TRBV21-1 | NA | TGTGCCAGCAGCCCCCCCTTTTTAGACTACCGGGATAATGAGCAGTTCTTC | CASSPPFLDYRDNEQFF
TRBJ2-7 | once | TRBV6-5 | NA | TGTGCCAGCAGTAACCAGTTCTACGAGCAGTACTTC | CASSNQFYEQYF